These T cell receptor beta chains were read from a single sample in a study of control samples from healthy donors and cancer patients. The protocol was immunoSEQ multiplex PCR, while the TCRdb copy is restricted to in-frame clones and leaves out a portion. The sample carries about 150,000 clones, roughly 92% recorded once. Sequences were obtained from blood. The receptor set was obtained from a young woman in good health. The conserved cysteine and the conserved F or W are not part of the CDR3 here.

ASSLYPGTSRNTGELF | TRBJ2-2 | 16 | TRBV27
ASSSSGTGVRNEQF | TRBJ2-1 | 14 | TRBV27
ASKGGLMNTEAF | TRBJ1-1 | 12 | TRBV28
ASSRGTDQPQH | TRBJ1-5 | 11 | TRBV7-9
ASSPGRGTGRYNEQF | TRBJ2-1 | 15 | TRBV11-2
ASSPSGAPYNEQF | TRBJ2-1 | 13 | TRBV7-9
ASSLEGEANTEAF | TRBJ1-1 | 13 | TRBV7-6
ASSPPEKRSVAEAF | TRBJ1-1 | 14 | TRBV18
ASSVGLARSTDTQY | TRBJ2-3 | 14 | TRBV9
ASSGGTGTAREKLF | TRBJ1-4 | 14 | TRBV5-1
ASSIAGRTGELF | TRBJ2-2 | 12 | TRBV19
ASSEWVAGGKGTGELF | TRBJ2-2 | 16 | TRBV10-2
ATRTANTEAF | TRBJ1-1 | 10 | TRBV6-5
AITDGLSEKLF | TRBJ1-4 | 11 | TRBV10-3
SVPSPGNYGYT | TRBJ1-2 | 11 | TRBV29-1
ASSERTEYSGANVLT | TRBJ2-6 | 15 | TRBV10-2
ASSLDSNQPQH | TRBJ1-5 | 11 | TRBV7-9
ASSEGAHRLNTEAF | TRBJ1-1 | 14 | TRBV2
ASDPGHPHYEQY | TRBJ2-7 | 12 | TRBV7-9
ASSVVSTNTGELF | TRBJ2-2 | 13 | TRBV9
ASSSASGGEQY | TRBJ2-7 | 11 | TRBV19
ASSLDGTLQNSPLH | TRBJ1-6 | 14 | TRBV13
ASSLSLEFNRGNQPQH | TRBJ1-5 | 16 | TRBV7-8
ASIDRIGRTGNTEAF | TRBJ1-1 | 15 | TRBV6-1
ASSPSWTPKTQY | TRBJ2-5 | 12 | TRBV6-5
ASSYYKTSGKGEQY | TRBJ2-7 | 14 | TRBV2
ASSLDAQPQH | TRBJ1-5 | 10 | TRBV7-9
ASSPLRIGSGANVLT | TRBJ2-6 | 15 | TRBV18
ASREPGYNEQF | TRBJ2-1 | 11 | TRBV5-1
ATSDLTSNQPQH | TRBJ1-5 | 12 | TRBV24-1
ASSWGAGVSTEAF | TRBJ1-1 | 13 | TRBV9
ASSRDHNSPLH | TRBJ1-6 | 11 | TRBV6-5
ASSPSTGNEKLF | TRBJ1-4 | 12 | TRBV18
ASSLSGETNEKLF | TRBJ1-4 | 13 | TRBV7-2
ASSIGTSGSTDTQY | TRBJ2-3 | 14 | TRBV7-8
ASSIPYEQY | TRBJ2-7 | 9 | TRBV19
ATSEFNTGANNQPQH | TRBJ1-5 | 15 | TRBV24-1
ASSLGRTINNSPLH | TRBJ1-6 | 14 | TRBV7-9
ASSPGTDYGYT | TRBJ1-2 | 11 | TRBV6-5
ASSQRTDTQY | TRBJ2-3 | 10 | TRBV5-4
ASTDTEVNYGYT | TRBJ1-2 | 12 | TRBV19
ASSGNGVTDTQY | TRBJ2-3 | 12 | TRBV25-1
ASSIATQGAYEQY | TRBJ2-7 | 13 | TRBV19
ASSYSGGTLNYGYT | TRBJ1-2 | 14 | TRBV6-5
ASSHRQGSMNTEAF | TRBJ1-1 | 14 | TRBV3-1/TRBV3-2
ASSIGWSGMNTEAF | TRBJ1-1 | 14 | TRBV19
ASSLAGTDTQY | TRBJ2-3 | 11 | TRBV11-1
ASSWNLAGASDGQF | TRBJ2-1 | 14 | TRBV7-9
ASSENLLHTDTQY | TRBJ2-3 | 13 | TRBV6-1
ASNIVTGANSPLH | TRBJ1-6 | 13 | TRBV5-8
ASSTRTEIYGYT | TRBJ1-2 | 12 | TRBV7-9
ASSVAEGGYGYT | TRBJ1-2 | 12 | TRBV9